The 19 T cell receptor beta chains presented below share a single source sample, sequenced in a study of T cells after yellow fever vaccination. A single record per CDR3 protein comes from TCRdb applying MiXCR to the 5' RACE reads. The table records hundreds of thousands of distinct CDR3 sequences, 7% to 10% of them present only once. Here the sequenced sample was PBMCs, taken roughly seven weeks after the first yellow fever vaccination. These TCRs come from a man younger than 35 who received the YFV17D yellow fever vaccine.

This clonotype was seen more than once but under ten times. V usage is TRBV5-5 and J usage is TRBJ1-3; 7 bases align to TRBD1. With V trimmed by 4 bases and J by 0 bases, 7 bases remained unmatched. From germline, CDR1 is SGHKS and CDR2 YYEKEE (reference sequence). The CDR3 spans 16 residues. CDR3 nucleotides: TGTGCCAGCAGCCTATCGACAGGGAACTCTGGAAACACCATATATTTT. Its translation is CASSLSTGNSGNTIYF.

This clonotype was seen many times. V is TRBV7-9 and J is TRBJ2-5, with TRBD2 identical over 9 bases. There are 13 residues in the CDR3. CDR1 and CDR2 (germline): SEHNR, FQNEAQ (reference sequence). J lost 6 bases, V lost 7 bases, and 6 bases had no gene match. This CDR3 reads CASTLAGIQTQYF. The CDR3 DNA is TGTGCCAGCACCCTAGCGGGGATTCAGACCCAGTACTTC.

The chain recombines TRBV27 with TRBJ1-6; unclear D gene. Germline CDR1 and CDR2: MNHEY and SMNVEV (reference sequence). Trimming removed 5 bases at V and 3 bases at J, with 8 bases between. The CDR3 runs 14 residues. The CDR3 sequence: CASSQHLYNSPLHF. In DNA, the CDR3 is TGTGCCAGCAGTCAACATCTCTATAATTCACCCCTCCACTTT.

J is TRBJ1-5 and V is TRBV7-2, with D uncertain. The CDR3 is 15 residues long. V gave up 3 bases and J gave up 5 bases, with 14 bases separating them. Per germline, CDR1 SGHTA and CDR2 FQGNSA. The CDR3 region is CASSLDGLGYQPQHF. The CDR3 DNA follows: TGTGCCAGCAGCTTGGACGGGCTCGGTTATCAGCCCCAGCATTTT.

V gene TRBV15 combines with J gene TRBJ2-5; the D gene is possibly TRBD1 (5 bases). CDR1 and CDR2 from the germline V gene are LNHNV and YYDKDF (reference sequence). The V end was cut by 0 bases, the J end by 1 base, with 9 bases between. The CDR3 length is 15 residues. This CDR3 reads CATSRDAGFQETQYF. As DNA, the CDR3 is TGTGCCACCAGCAGAGATGCAGGGTTCCAAGAGACCCAGTACTTC.

The sample holds a few counts of this clonotype. This chain links TRBV27 with TRBJ2-5; 9 bases are a match to TRBD1. V trimming: 4 bases; J trimming: 1 base; junction bases outside the gene matches: 13. From germline, CDR1 is MNHEY and CDR2 SMNVEV (reference sequence). There are 18 residues in the CDR3. DNA for the CDR3: TGTGCCAGCAGTTCAGGCTCCTACAGGGGGCGTTTCCAAGAGACCCAGTACTTC. Translating it yields CASSSGSYRGRFQETQYF.

This chain connects TRBV5-1 to TRBJ2-3; 7 bases map to TRBD1. J gave up 0 bases and V 2 bases, and 3 bases lay outside the gene matches. Germline V CDR1 and CDR2: SGHRS, YFSETQ. The CDR3 is made up of 15 amino acids. CDR3 protein: CASSFEGASTDTQYF. CDR3 nucleotides: TGCGCCAGCAGCTTCGAGGGGGCTAGCACAGATACGCAGTATTTT.

The chain uses TRBV7-2 and TRBJ1-5; D gene uncertain. The germline CDR1 and CDR2 sequences are SGHTA and FQGNSA. V was cut by 2 bases and J by 2 bases, with 13 bases left in between. CDR3 size: 16 residues. CDR3 protein: CASSLNTPLGNQPQHF. The CDR3 bases are TGTGCCAGCAGCTTAAATACTCCGTTAGGCAATCAGCCCCAGCATTTT. The complete variable domain, with remaining parts taken from reference TRBV7-2 and TRBJ1-5, reads GAGVSQSPSNKVTEKGKDVELRCDPISGHTALYWYRQSLGQGLEFLIYFQGNSAPDKSGLPSDRFSAERTGGSVSTLTIQRTQQEDSAVYLCASSLNTPLGNQPQHFGDGTRLSIL.

The CDR3 nucleotides are TGCGCCAGCAGCCAGCCCCACACAGATACGCAGTATTTT. It is translated as CASSQPHTDTQYF. This rearrangement joins TRBV4-1 to TRBJ2-3, with D hard to call. The germline V and J ends were trimmed by 3 bases and 2 bases, with 6 bases remaining between them. CDR1 and CDR2 (germline): MGHRA, YSYEKL. CDR3 length: 13 residues.

In this sample, this clonotype turned up a few times. The chain has TRBV12-3 or TRBV12-4 and TRBJ2-7, with 7 positions matching TRBD1. J was trimmed by 6 bases and V by 5 bases; bases with no gene match: 7. This CDR3 contains 13 residues. The CDR3, as DNA: TGTGCCAGCAGTCTTGATGACAGGGCCGAGCAGTACTTC. It encodes CASSLDDRAEQYF.

This clonotype was seen ten or more times. V and J are TRBV20-1 and TRBJ2-5, with unresolved D. The CDR3 is made up of 14 amino acids. The germline V gene has CDR1 DFQATT and CDR2 SNEGSKA (reference sequence). V was trimmed by 0 bases and J by 1 base, leaving 9 bases between them. CDR3 nucleotides: TGCAGTGCTAGAGACGGCAGGCCCCAAGAGACCCAGTACTTC. It yields the protein CSARDGRPQETQYF.

The V and J genes are TRBV6-1 and TRBJ1-2; D remains unclear. In germline, CDR1 is MNHNS, CDR2 SASEGT. The ends were cut back, 5 bases at V and 2 bases at J, with 12 bases in the middle. CDR3 length: 14 residues. CDR3 coding DNA: TGTGCCAGCAGTCAAGGCTTCAGGAACTATGGCTACACCTTC. This sequence encodes CASSQGFRNYGYTF.

This rearrangement joins TRBV30 to TRBJ2-5; 7 nucleotides align to TRBD2. The CDR3 has 15 amino acids. Germline V lookup: CDR1 GTSNPN, CDR2 SVGIG (reference sequence). V was pared by 4 bases and J by 6 bases, with 14 bases of the junction left unmatched. This chain's CDR3 is CAWNRPGLSRQTQYF. The CDR3 DNA reads as TGTGCCTGGAATCGTCCGGGACTAAGTCGACAGACCCAGTACTTC.

This clonotype was found a few times. The rearrangement joins TRBV5-1 to TRBJ1-6, with D unresolved. Germline CDR1 and CDR2: SGHRS and YFSETQ. Between the trimmed V and J ends, which lost 0 bases and 10 bases, there was a span of 11 bases. The CDR3 is made up of 14 amino acids. The CDR3 nucleotides are TGCGCCAGCAGCTTGGGGGCAGTCCGCTCACCCCTCCACTTT. Translated: CASSLGAVRSPLHF.

This clonotype was counted a few times. The gene calls are TRBV9 and TRBJ2-2, with TRBD2 as a possible D gene (5 bases). CDR3 length: 17 amino acids. Germline-derived CDR1 and CDR2 are SGDLS and YYNGEE. The V gene lost 2 bases and the J gene lost 0 bases, with 14 bases spanning the gap. The CDR3 bases are TGTGCCAGCAGCGTGACGGGATCCGGGGCGAACACCGGGGAGCTGTTTTTT. Translating gives CASSVTGSGANTGELFF.

In this sample, this clonotype turned up many times. The gene calls are TRBV7-2 and TRBJ2-3; D is unresolved. CDR3 size: 13 residues. Trimming took 5 bases from V and 4 from J, leaving 10 bases between them. In germline, CDR1 is SGHTA, CDR2 FQGNSA. CDR3 loop: CASSVDPPDTQYF. CDR3 nucleotide sequence: TGTGCCAGCAGCGTAGACCCCCCAGATACGCAGTATTTT.

The chain has TRBV29-1 and TRBJ2-7; 8 bases map to TRBD1. Germline CDR1 and CDR2: SQVTM and ANQGSEA. V shed 6 bases, J shed 5 bases, and the junction held 9 bases outside the gene matches. The CDR3 loop spans 13 amino acids. The CDR3 reads CSVPLRGPDEQYV. The DNA of the CDR3 is TGCAGCGTGCCCCTCAGGGGGCCTGACGAGCAGTACGTC.

This clonotype has a single count. With a much larger clone just one base away, this may be a read error. V usage is TRBV14 and J usage is TRBJ2-4; 9 bases match TRBD2. V gave up 0 bases and J gave up 9 bases; unmatched junction bases: 9. Germline CDR1 reads SGHDN; CDR2 reads FVKESK. The CDR3 runs to 16 residues. Here the CDR3 DNA reads TGTGCCAGCAGCCAAGATCGCCTAGCGGGGTCTACCATTCAGTACTTC. Translating gives CASSQDRLAGSTIQYF.

This chain connects TRBV20-1 to TRBJ1-6; possibly TRBD1 for D (6 bases). Germline V gene sequence: CDR1 DFQATT, CDR2 SNEGSKA (reference sequence). The V and J ends lost 0 bases and 7 bases respectively, with 13 bases between them. The length of the CDR3 is 15 residues. The CDR3 nucleotides are TGCAGTGCTAGAGATCGCCGGACAGTAAATTCACCCCTCCACTTT. This gives the protein CSARDRRTVNSPLHF.